The 32 T cell receptor beta chains presented below share a single source sample, sequenced in a study of blood T cell repertoires in COVID-19. Produced via immunoSEQ multiplex PCR; TCRdb's table is partial and in-frame only. Altogether under 200,000 clones are present, 85% to 90% being singletons, with the ten largest covering 0.99%. The sequencing sample was made of peripheral blood. These receptors were collected from a man aged 18 to 29 with acute or convalescent COVID-19.

The chain carries TRBV27 and TRBJ2-5; 8 nucleotides line up with TRBD1. The V gene's germline CDR1 is MNHEY and CDR2 SMNVEV (reference sequence). The CDR3 is made up of 15 amino acids. The V and J ends lost 6 bases and 5 bases, in that order; junction bases with no gene match: 11. CDR3 nucleotides: TGTGCCAGCAGCCCCCTCGGGACAGGCGGTGAGACCCAGTACTTC. Encoded protein: CASSPLGTGGETQYF.

V is TRBV9 and J is TRBJ2-1, with D tentatively TRBD2 (6 bases). V gave up 4 bases and J gave up 4 bases, with 12 bases separating them. Germline V lookup: CDR1 SGDLS, CDR2 YYNGEE. CDR3 length equals 14 residues. The CDR3 protein is CASSRGAVYNEQFF. DNA for the CDR3: TGTGCCAGCAGCCGCGGGGCGGTGTACAATGAGCAGTTCTTC.

The chain uses TRBV11-1 and TRBJ2-5; 8 bases are a match to TRBD2. Germline lookup yields CDR1 SGHAT and CDR2 FQDESV (reference sequence). Trimming took 4 bases from V and 5 from J; bases not matched to a gene: 9. The CDR3 totals 15 residues. CDR3 protein: CASSWTGGRLETQYF. The CDR3 DNA reads as TGTGCCAGCAGCTGGACGGGGGGGCGGTTGGAGACCCAGTACTTC.

V is TRBV3-1 (or the pseudogene TRBV3-2) and J is TRBJ2-3; 8 bases agree with TRBD2. The CDR3 has 16 amino acids. CDR1 is LGHDT and CDR2 is YNNKEL in the germline V gene (reference sequence). V was pared by 2 bases and J by 3 bases, with 7 bases of the junction left unmatched. In DNA, the CDR3 is TGTGCCAGCAGCCAATTAGTCGGGGGGGTTACAGATACGCAGTATTTT. It yields the protein CASSQLVGGVTDTQYF.

The chain is built from TRBV27 and TRBJ2-2; 8 positions match TRBD2. J lost 5 bases, V lost 6 bases, and 5 bases had no gene match. Germline V gene data show CDR1 as MNHEY and CDR2 as SMNVEV (reference sequence). The CDR3 has 14 residues. The DNA for the CDR3 is TGTGCCAGCAGCCCTCGGGGGGGGACCGGGGAGCTGTTTTTT. It is translated as CASSPRGGTGELFF.

In this sample, this clone turned up a few times. The chain is built from TRBV18 and TRBJ2-7, with TRBD1 as a possible D gene (6 bases). V was trimmed by 4 bases and J by 6 bases, leaving 10 bases between them. From germline, CDR1 is KGHSH and CDR2 LQKENI. The CDR3 consists of 12 residues. The CDR3 DNA reads TGTGCCAGCTCACTCCAGGGGAGCGAGCAGTACGTC. It yields the protein CASSLQGSEQYV.

V usage is TRBV29-1 and J usage is TRBJ1-2, with no clear D. V lost 8 bases, J lost 3 bases, and 13 bases lay in between. The length of the CDR3 is 12 residues. CDR1 and CDR2 (germline): SQVTM, ANQGSEA. The CDR3 sequence: CSIRLSYYGYTF. The CDR3 nucleotides read TGCAGCATCAGACTGAGCTACTATGGCTACACCTTC.

The chain is built from TRBV10-3 and TRBJ1-2; no definite D call. The CDR3 consists of 15 residues. The V end lost 2 bases, the J end lost 4 bases, and 14 bases lay between the germline ends. In germline, CDR1 is ENHRY, CDR2 SYGVKD. The DNA for the CDR3 is TGTGCCATCAGTGAGAGACAATCCCGAATCTATGGCTACACCTTC. Translating gives CAISERQSRIYGYTF.

The V and J genes are TRBV7-8 and TRBJ2-1; 7 positions match TRBD2. The CDR3 has 16 residues. CDR1 and CDR2 from the germline V gene are SGHVS and FQNEAQ. Unmatched junction bases numbered 3, after V lost 1 base and J lost 0 bases. This CDR3 reads CASSLDTGGSYNEQFF. The CDR3 DNA reads as TGTGCCAGCAGCTTAGATACGGGAGGCTCCTACAATGAGCAGTTCTTC.

CDR3 in DNA: TGTGCCAGCAGTTTTGGGGGCGGGACAGCCTACGAGCAGTACGTC. Its protein is CASSFGGGTAYEQYV. This chain links TRBV28 with TRBJ2-7, with D possibly matching TRBD1 (7 bases). Germline V gene sequence: CDR1 MDHEN, CDR2 SYDVKM. Trimming cost V 3 bases and J 2 bases, with 14 bases left between them. This CDR3 has 15 residues.

V and J are TRBV3-1 (or the pseudogene TRBV3-2) and TRBJ1-3; TRBD1 agrees at 8 bases. CDR1 LGHDT and CDR2 YNNKEL come from the germline V gene (reference sequence). CDR3 size: 16 residues. After removal of 4 bases from V and 4 bases from J, the junction contained 9 bases not matched to a gene. The CDR3 DNA sequence: TGTGCCAGCAGCCTCCGACAGGGGAAGGCGGGAAACACCATATATTTT. It is translated as CASSLRQGKAGNTIYF.

The chain links TRBV9 to TRBJ2-7, with D hard to call. Germline V gene sequence: CDR1 SGDLS, CDR2 YYNGEE. There are 13 residues in the CDR3. Trimming left V 0 bases short and J 1 base short, with 5 bases between. CDR3 protein: CASSVGLSYEQYF. CDR3 bases: TGTGCCAGCAGCGTAGGACTTTCCTACGAGCAGTACTTC.

The gene calls are TRBV5-5 and TRBJ1-4; D is undetermined. Trimming took off 1 base at V and 6 bases at J, with 16 bases between the two ends. The length of the CDR3 is 16 residues. From germline, CDR1 is SGHKS and CDR2 YYEKEE (reference sequence). CDR3 residues: CASSLIWLGADEKLFF. CDR3 coding DNA: TGTGCCAGCAGCTTGATTTGGTTAGGAGCGGATGAAAAACTGTTTTTT.

The V gene is TRBV19, the J gene TRBJ1-5; D gene ambiguous. The germline V gene encodes CDR1 LNHDA and CDR2 SQIVND (reference sequence). CDR3 size: 12 residues. The V end lost 6 bases, the J end lost 0 bases, and 3 bases lay between the germline ends. CDR3 sequence (DNA): TGTGCCAGTAGACATAGCAATCAGCCCCAGCATTTT. Amino acid sequence: CASRHSNQPQHF.

The gene calls are TRBV6-5 and TRBJ1-6; weak D call: TRBD1 (6 bases). V lost 10 bases to trimming and J lost 4 bases, with 17 bases between them. The CDR3 contains 15 residues. Germline V gene lookup returns CDR1 MNHEY and CDR2 SVGAGI. The CDR3: CATLTGNRYNSPLHF. The CDR3 DNA sequence: TGTGCCACCCTTACAGGGAACAGATATAATTCACCCCTCCACTTT.

The V gene is TRBV19, the J gene TRBJ1-5, with D tentatively TRBD1 (6 bases). With 2 bases removed from V and 1 base from J, the gap between germline ends came to 9 bases. Germline V lookup: CDR1 LNHDA, CDR2 SQIVND (reference sequence). This CDR3 spans 15 amino acids. Written as DNA, the CDR3 is TGTGCCAGTAGTATAAAGGGGGGGAGCAATCAGCCCCAGCATTTT. It yields the protein CASSIKGGSNQPQHF.

Only one count was recorded for this clone. This chain uses TRBV30 with TRBJ2-7, with 8 bases identical to TRBD1. The CDR3 extends over 14 amino acids. Germline CDR1 is GTSNPN and CDR2 is SVGIG (reference sequence). J was trimmed by 5 bases and V by 4 bases; bases with no gene match: 10. The CDR3 region has the DNA TGTGCCTGGACTCTGACAGGGGTTGCGGACGAGCAGTACTTC. Protein product: CAWTLTGVADEQYF.

This clone was picked up one time. The chain links TRBV24-1 to TRBJ2-1, with TRBD2 matching 14 bases. The CDR3 sequence is 15 residues long. After removal of 9 bases from V and 9 bases from J, the junction contained 9 bases not matched to a gene. Germline V gene data show CDR1 as KGHDR and CDR2 as SFDVKD. Here the CDR3 DNA reads TGTGCCACCCAGGCGGGGACTAGCGGGAGTCGTGAGCAGTTCTTC. Translation: CATQAGTSGSREQFF.

This clone was detected only a few times. This chain uses TRBV11-2 with TRBJ1-1, with D possibly being TRBD1 (5 bases). From germline, CDR1 is SGHAT and CDR2 FQNNGV. The CDR3 extends over 14 amino acids. V gave up 2 bases and J gave up 2 bases, with 9 bases separating them. The CDR3 DNA sequence: TGTGCCAGCAGCTTAACGACAGTTAACACTGAAGCTTTCTTT. Protein product: CASSLTTVNTEAFF.

The rearrangement uses TRBV5-1 and TRBJ1-1; 9 bases agree with TRBD1. Trimming cost V 4 bases and J 3 bases; bases outside gene matches: 4. Germline-derived CDR1 and CDR2 are SGHRS and YFSETQ. The CDR3 runs to 14 residues. CDR3 sequence reads: CASSIRQGDTEAFF. The CDR3 bases are TGCGCCAGCAGCATACGACAGGGGGACACTGAAGCTTTCTTT.

This chain uses TRBV28 with TRBJ2-7; maybe TRBD2 (5 bases). Per the germline V gene, CDR1 is MDHEN and CDR2 is SYDVKM. CDR3 size: 11 residues. The CDR3 region has the DNA TGTGCCAGCAGTTTGTTTGTGGACCGAGGGGTC. The encoded protein is CASSLFVDRGV.

This clone has just a few counts. The chain couples TRBV6-2 or TRBV6-3 to TRBJ1-5; D gene unclear. V shed 0 bases and J shed 9 bases, with 21 bases lying between them. Germline assignment: CDR1 MNHEY and CDR2 SVGEGT. This CDR3 has 17 residues. CDR3 amino acids: CASSYSESDVTQRPQHF. The CDR3 DNA reads TGTGCCAGCAGTTACTCGGAATCAGATGTCACACAGAGGCCCCAGCATTTT.

The rearrangement uses TRBV18 and TRBJ2-5; 13 bases are a match to TRBD2. V lost 5 bases and J lost 2; bases outside the gene matches: 11. Germline V lookup: CDR1 KGHSH, CDR2 LQKENI. The CDR3 has 18 residues. CDR3 bases: TGTGCCAGCTCAAATACACTTAGGACTAGCGGGGGACAAGAGACCCAGTACTTC. Protein product: CASSNTLRTSGGQETQYF.

The V gene is TRBV30, the J gene TRBJ2-3, with no clear D. Germline loops: CDR1 GTSNPN, CDR2 SVGIG (reference sequence). The length of the CDR3 is 12 residues. Trimming removed 2 bases from V and 4 bases from J, with 7 bases in between. The CDR3 nucleotides read TGTGCCTGGAGTCCCGGTGCAGATACGCAGTATTTT. Translated, it gives CAWSPGADTQYF.

V gene TRBV19 combines with J gene TRBJ1-6; 10 bases are a match to TRBD1. The V segment lost 5 bases and the J segment 2 bases; nucleotides outside the gene matches: 9. The germline V gene has CDR1 LNHDA and CDR2 SQIVND (reference sequence). The CDR3 consists of 18 residues. DNA for the CDR3: TGTGCCAGTAGTGCCCGACAGGGGGCGCGCACCTATAATTCACCCCTCCACTTT. It codes for CASSARQGARTYNSPLHF.

The CDR3 sequence is CASINLGQGRGQPQHF. The CDR3 region has the DNA TGTGCCAGCATCAATCTGGGACAGGGGCGAGGGCAGCCCCAGCATTTT. The chain links TRBV6-6 to TRBJ1-5, with 10 positions matching TRBD1. The CDR3 has 16 amino acids. The V gene end was trimmed by 7 bases and the J gene end by 7 bases; junction bases not matched to a gene: 13. Germline CDR1 is MNHNY and CDR2 is SVGAGI (reference sequence).

The V and J genes are TRBV6-5 and TRBJ1-1; D might be TRBD1 (5 bases). The CDR3 is made up of 16 amino acids. Trimming stripped 4 bases from V and 5 bases from J, with 20 bases between. CDR1 is MNHEY, CDR2 SVGAGI, per germline. The CDR3 loop reads CASSSNPGGGRTEAFF. As DNA, the CDR3 is TGTGCCAGCAGTTCAAACCCGGGGGGAGGGAGGACTGAAGCTTTCTTT.

The chain combines TRBV29-1 with TRBJ1-2; 8 nucleotides align to TRBD1. Trimming took 7 bases from V and 3 from J; bases not matched to a gene: 7. Germline CDR1 SQVTM, CDR2 ANQGSEA. The CDR3 is made up of 13 amino acids. CDR3 nucleotide sequence: TGCAGCGCCGCAGGGGGCAAGGACTATGGCTACACCTTC. It is translated as CSAAGGKDYGYTF.

The chain joins TRBV11-2 to TRBJ1-1; TRBD1 might be the D (6 bases). CDR1 and CDR2 (germline): SGHAT, FQNNGV. The CDR3 spans 18 residues. V was trimmed by 2 bases and J by 0 bases, leaving 19 bases between them. The CDR3 loop reads CASSLWIGPGDVNTEAFF. CDR3 coding DNA: TGTGCCAGCAGCTTATGGATCGGGCCAGGGGATGTGAACACTGAAGCTTTCTTT.

V usage is TRBV27 and J usage is TRBJ2-1, with 8 bases aligning to TRBD2. CDR1 and CDR2 from the germline V gene are MNHEY and SMNVEV (reference sequence). The CDR3 loop spans 14 amino acids. The ends lost 4 bases at V and 8 bases at J; junction bases unmatched: 7. CDR3: CASSSGTRVYEQFF. The CDR3 region has the DNA TGTGCCAGCAGTTCAGGGACTAGAGTCTATGAGCAGTTCTTC.

The V and J genes are TRBV7-2 and TRBJ2-5; TRBD1 matches 7 bases. Germline CDR1 and CDR2: SGHTA and FQGNSA. Trimming removed 5 bases from V and 3 bases from J; junction bases left unmatched: 6. CDR3 length: 14 amino acids. CDR3 in amino acids: CASSKSGQKETQYF. The DNA for the CDR3 is TGTGCCAGCAGCAAATCGGGACAGAAAGAGACCCAGTACTTC.

The V and J genes are TRBV10-3 and TRBJ1-2, with D possibly TRBD1 on 5 matching bases. V was cut by 3 bases and J by 5 bases, with 10 bases left in between. Germline V gene sequence: CDR1 ENHRY, CDR2 SYGVKD. CDR3 length: 13 amino acids. As DNA, the CDR3 is TGTGCCATCAGTGACAGGGAGGGGTATGGCTACACCTTC. This translates into CAISDREGYGYTF.